This T cell receptor (beta chain) appears in the sequencing data of a study of T cell responses to AZD1222 COVID-19 vaccine. This CDR3 has 15 amino acids. CDR1 and CDR2 from the germline V gene are LNHDA and SQIVND (reference sequence). Trimming took off 4 bases at V and 9 bases at J, with 16 bases between the two ends. TCRdb's table, derived via immunoSEQ multiplex PCR, lists solely in-frame clones and lacks some. The sample gives around 96,000 clones, about nine tenths of which show up once; roughly 12% is in the top ten. This chain uses TRBV19 with TRBJ1-6; tentatively, D is TRBD1 (6 bases). The receptor's source is an adult who received the AZD1222 COVID-19 vaccine. The sequences come from peripheral blood, collected 28 days after the second AZD1222 dose. The CDR3 region is CASSSGFRGLSPLHF. Here the CDR3 DNA reads TGTGCCAGTAGTAGCGGTTTCAGGGGTCTTTCACCCCTCCACTTT. Variable domain in full (rest from reference TRBV19 and TRBJ1-6): DGGITQSPKYLFRKEGQNVTLSCEQNLNHDAMYWYRQDPGQGLRLIYYSQIVNDFQKGDIAEGYSVSREKKESFPLTVTSAQKNPTAFYLCASSSGFRGLSPLHFGNGTRLTVT.